Shown below are 27 T cell receptor beta chains from a single sample sequenced in a study of Tregs in tolerant kidney transplant recipients. Clones were read by immunoSEQ multiplex PCR, and TCRdb kept only the in-frame ones, dropping some. There are some 240,000 clones in the sample; around 81% occur only once, and 0.5% to 0.65% lies in the top ten. What was sequenced was CD4+ T cells from blood. These receptors were obtained from a human donor in good health.

V gene TRBV4-1 combines with J gene TRBJ2-1, with 8 bases aligning to TRBD1. Germline assignment: CDR1 MGHRA and CDR2 YSYEKL. The CDR3 sequence is 16 residues long. Germline trimming cut 4 bases from V and 0 bases from J; bases unmatched to any gene: 5. The CDR3 DNA reads as TGCGCCAGCAGCCGGGACAGGTTCCTCTCCTACAATGAGCAGTTCTTC. This sequence encodes CASSRDRFLSYNEQFF.

The CDR3, as DNA: TGCGCCAGCAGTTGGACAGGGCTCTCCTACGAGCAGTACTTC. Translation gives CASSWTGLSYEQYF. V usage is TRBV4-1 and J usage is TRBJ2-7; 8 nucleotides match TRBD1. This CDR3 region has 14 residues. V was pared by 6 bases and J by 0 bases, with 4 bases of the junction left unmatched. Germline assignment: CDR1 MGHRA and CDR2 YSYEKL.

This clone was counted a few times. The chain recombines TRBV9 with TRBJ1-5; TRBD1 agrees at 7 bases. The CDR3 has 15 amino acids. The J segment lost 4 bases and the V segment lost 4 bases, leaving 8 bases of the junction unmatched. Per germline, CDR1 SGDLS and CDR2 YYNGEE. The CDR3 region is CASSPRGQVNQPQHF. CDR3 nucleotides: TGTGCCAGCAGCCCCCGAGGACAGGTTAATCAGCCCCAGCATTTT.

This clone turned up a few times. The chain employs TRBV25-1 and TRBJ1-1, with D hard to call. V was shortened by 8 bases and J by 0 bases, with 7 bases between the two germline ends. This CDR3 spans 12 amino acids. Germline CDR1 is MGHDK and CDR2 is SYGVNS. This CDR3 reads CASRHLNTEAFF. CDR3 coding DNA: TGTGCCAGCCGACATTTGAACACTGAAGCTTTCTTT.

This chain's CDR3 is CASSPRDRGYGYTF. In DNA form, the CDR3 reads TGTGCCAGCAGTCCCCGAGACAGGGGGTATGGCTACACCTTC. The V call is TRBV6-1, the J call TRBJ1-2; TRBD1 matches at 9 bases. CDR1 MNHNS and CDR2 SASEGT come from the germline V gene. The CDR3 sequence is 14 residues long. After removal of 5 bases from V and 5 bases from J, the junction contained 6 bases not matched to a gene.

V and J are TRBV7-2 and TRBJ1-4, with D perhaps TRBD1 (5 bases). Germline CDR1 reads SGHTA; CDR2 reads FQGNSA. Trimming pared 1 base from V and 1 base from J, leaving 10 bases between. CDR3 length: 16 residues. The CDR3 DNA reads as TGTGCCAGCAGCTTAGACAAGGGGCGAACTAATGAAAAACTGTTTTTT. It translates to CASSLDKGRTNEKLFF.

This chain connects TRBV6-5 to TRBJ2-5; D gene ambiguous. Germline V gives CDR1 MNHEY, CDR2 SVGAGI. V lost 7 bases, J lost 4 bases, and 16 bases lay in between. This CDR3 has 14 amino acids. The DNA for the CDR3 is TGTGCCAGCACCACCCCAAGGATCGGAGAGACCCAGTACTTC. This codes for CASTTPRIGETQYF.

This clone was detected only a few times. The rearrangement uses TRBV14 and TRBJ1-4; D may be TRBD1 (5 bases). From germline, CDR1 is SGHDN and CDR2 FVKESK. Trimming took off 3 bases at V and 10 bases at J, with 18 bases between the two ends. This CDR3 has 15 amino acids. CDR3 nucleotide sequence: TGTGCCAGCAGCCAGACTCGGGCAGGGATCGGAAAACTGTTTTTT. The encoded protein is CASSQTRAGIGKLFF.

A remark on this clone: Other DNA sequences of this sample code for an identical CDR3. The CDR3 DNA sequence: TGTGCCAGCAGCGTAGGGACAGGGGGGAACACTGAAGCTTTCTTT. It specifies CASSVGTGGNTEAFF. J is TRBJ1-1 and V is TRBV9, with 10 bases fitting TRBD1. The CDR3 loop spans 15 amino acids. The V segment lost 0 bases and the J segment 1 base; nucleotides outside the gene matches: 0. Per the germline V gene, CDR1 is SGDLS and CDR2 is YYNGEE.

This chain connects TRBV11-2 to TRBJ2-3; 7 bases are shared with TRBD2. The V gene's germline CDR1 is SGHAT and CDR2 FQNNGV. CDR3 length: 15 amino acids. Trimming cost V 3 bases and J 2 bases; bases outside gene matches: 5. The CDR3 region has the DNA TGTGCCAGCAGCTTCCGTCTAGCGGACACAGATACGCAGTATTTT. This codes for CASSFRLADTDTQYF.

V and J are TRBV7-8 and TRBJ2-3, with TRBD2 identical over 13 bases. Germline CDR1 SGHVS, CDR2 FQNEAQ. The CDR3 spans 16 residues. V trimming: 5 bases; J trimming: 5 bases; junction bases outside the gene matches: 7. CDR3 residues: CASSKLAGGLGDTQYF. In nucleotides, the CDR3 is TGTGCCAGCAGCAAACTAGCGGGGGGGCTGGGAGATACGCAGTATTTT.

The chain uses TRBV11-2 and TRBJ2-2; weak D call: TRBD1 (6 bases). V gave up 5 bases and J gave up 4 bases, with 14 bases separating them. The CDR3 totals 15 residues. CDR1 SGHAT and CDR2 FQNNGV come from the germline V gene. CDR3 nucleotides: TGTGCCAGCAGCCCTACAGGGCTGCCCACCGGGGAGCTGTTTTTT. Translated, it gives CASSPTGLPTGELFF.

The rearrangement links TRBV13 to TRBJ2-7, with D possibly called TRBD1 or TRBD2 (5 bases each). Germline V gene lookup returns CDR1 PRHDT and CDR2 FYEKMQ (reference sequence). V dropped 4 bases and J dropped 6 bases, with 10 bases sitting between them. This CDR3 is built from 12 residues. CDR3 nucleotide sequence: TGTGCCAGCAGCTATACTGGGGGCGAGCAGTACTTC. It encodes CASSYTGGEQYF.

The V gene is TRBV14, the J gene TRBJ1-1; TRBD1 aligns across 8 bases. The CDR3 consists of 16 residues. J was trimmed by 4 bases and V by 0 bases; bases with no gene match: 7. The germline V gene has CDR1 SGHDN and CDR2 FVKESK. The CDR3, as DNA: TGTGCCAGCAGCCAAGACCAGGGGGCGCGTAGCACTGAAGCTTTCTTT. As protein: CASSQDQGARSTEAFF.

The rearrangement joins TRBV6-1 to TRBJ2-7; the D gene is possibly TRBD1 (5 bases). Per germline, CDR1 MNHNS and CDR2 SASEGT. This CDR3 has 14 amino acids. V was pared by 5 bases and J by 3 bases, with 14 bases between. DNA of the CDR3: TGTGCCAGCAGTTCTAATAGACAGATCTACGAGCAGTACTTC. Translation gives CASSSNRQIYEQYF.

Remarks on this clone: Germline is not matched at one junction end, which may reflect a read error. This sequence joins TRBV7-7 and TRBJ1-1; 7 bases align to TRBD1. This CDR3 is built from 16 residues. In germline, CDR1 is SSHAT, CDR2 FNYEAQ (reference sequence). CDR3 amino acids: CASSSSSTGKNTEAFF. CDR3 bases: TGTGCTAGCAGCTCGAGCTCGACAGGGAAAAACACTGAAGCTTTCTTT.

J is TRBJ1-2 and V is TRBV11-2; a possible D gene is TRBD1 (5 bases). The CDR3 covers 15 residues. Trimming took 0 bases from V and 8 from J, leaving 16 bases between them. CDR1 and CDR2 from the germline V gene are SGHAT and FQNNGV. The CDR3 region has the DNA TGTGCCAGCAGCTTAGACCCAGGGCAGGGAAGAGGCTACACCTTC. Its protein is CASSLDPGQGRGYTF.

This clone was seen a handful of times. V is TRBV5-1 and J is TRBJ2-7, with 8 bases lining up with TRBD2. V trimming: 2 bases; J trimming: 4 bases; junction bases outside the gene matches: 11. The CDR3 contains 16 residues. In germline, CDR1 is SGHRS, CDR2 YFSETQ. CDR3 nucleotide sequence: TGCGCCAGCAGCTTCCCTCGGGGGGGGCCGTATTACGAGCAGTACTTC. Its translation: CASSFPRGGPYYEQYF.

The rearrangement joins TRBV16 to TRBJ1-5; TRBD1 matches 7 bases. Looked up from germline, CDR1 is KGHSY and CDR2 is FQNENV. J lost 5 bases, V lost 1 base, and 11 bases had no gene match. The CDR3 length is 17 residues. Here the CDR3 DNA reads TGTGCCAGCAGCCAATGGGAAGGCAGGGGGGAGGATCAGCCCCAGCATTTT. Translating gives CASSQWEGRGEDQPQHF.

The V and J genes are TRBV5-4 and TRBJ2-6; 7 bases align to TRBD1. The CDR3 extends over 15 amino acids. J lost 3 bases, V lost 4 bases, and 4 bases had no gene match. Per germline, CDR1 SGHNT and CDR2 YYREEE (reference sequence). CDR3 sequence: CASSDDRVGANVLTF. CDR3 coding DNA: TGTGCCAGCAGCGACGACAGGGTTGGGGCCAACGTCCTGACTTTC. The whole variable domain, remainder taken from reference TRBV5-4 and TRBJ2-6, is ETGVTQSPTHLIKTRGQQVTLRCSSQSGHNTVSWYQQALGQGPQFIFQYYREEENGRGNFPPRFSGLQFPNYSSELNVNALELDDSALYLCASSDDRVGANVLTFGAGSRLTVL.

The rearrangement links TRBV5-1 to TRBJ1-2; 10 bases match TRBD1. The germline V gene encodes CDR1 SGHRS and CDR2 YFSETQ. After removal of 3 bases from V and 5 bases from J, the junction contained 7 bases not matched to a gene. The length of the CDR3 is 15 residues. Here the CDR3 DNA reads TGCGCCAGCAGCTCGGGACAGGGGACTTTATATGGCTACACCTTC. Residues: CASSSGQGTLYGYTF.

The chain is built from TRBV18 and TRBJ1-1; D call uncertain. Deletions cut 4 bases from V and 2 bases from J, with 26 bases between. CDR3 size: 19 residues. CDR1 and CDR2 from the germline V gene are KGHSH and LQKENI. CDR3 residues: CASSRWVRPPTEKNTEAFF. CDR3 in DNA: TGTGCCAGCTCACGTTGGGTCCGGCCGCCAACTGAGAAAAACACTGAAGCTTTCTTT.

J is TRBJ1-4 and V is TRBV29-1; a weak D match, TRBD1 (6 bases). The CDR3 consists of 13 residues. Germline V gives CDR1 SQVTM, CDR2 ANQGSEA. V dropped 8 bases and J dropped 0 bases, with 10 bases sitting between them. The CDR3 spells CSIQGATNEKLFF. For the CDR3, the DNA is TGCAGCATACAGGGTGCAACTAATGAAAAACTGTTTTTT.

The rearrangement links TRBV18 to TRBJ2-5; D gene uncertain. Trimming removed 3 bases from V and 2 bases from J, with 16 bases in between. The CDR3 loop spans 16 amino acids. Germline V gene sequence: CDR1 KGHSH, CDR2 LQKENI. The CDR3 is CASSPLPPPMQETQYF. The CDR3 nucleotides are TGTGCCAGCTCACCGCTCCCTCCTCCTATGCAAGAGACCCAGTACTTC.

The table lists this clone with a count of one. The rearrangement links TRBV7-3 to TRBJ1-2; TRBD1 might be the D (6 bases). The CDR3 covers 12 residues. V was trimmed by 1 base and J by 9 bases, leaving 9 bases between them. Germline assignment: CDR1 SGHTA and CDR2 FQGTGA. CDR3 DNA: TGTGCCAGCAGCTTAAACAGGGATCGCTACACCTTC. Translated, it gives CASSLNRDRYTF. Full variable domain (remainder filled in from reference TRBV7-3 and TRBJ1-2): GAGVSQTPSNKVTEKGKYVELRCDPISGHTALYWYRQSLGQGPEFLIYFQGTGAADDSGLPNDRFFAVRPEGSVSTLKIQRTERGDSAVYLCASSLNRDRYTFGSGTRLTVV.

The J gene is TRBJ1-3, the V gene TRBV6-5, with D tentatively TRBD1 (5 bases). CDR3 size: 16 residues. V lost 2 bases and J 0 bases, leaving 11 bases between the germline ends. Germline CDR1 reads MNHEY; CDR2 reads SVGAGI. This CDR3 is CASSYNRPSSGNTIYF. Here the CDR3 DNA reads TGTGCCAGCAGTTACAACAGGCCGAGCTCTGGAAACACCATATATTTT.

This sequence joins TRBV5-1 and TRBJ2-4; 12 nucleotides line up with TRBD2. Germline-derived CDR1 and CDR2 are SGHRS and YFSETQ. Trimming cost V 4 bases and J 3 bases; bases outside gene matches: 8. The CDR3 runs 17 residues. CDR3 loop: CASSPRLAGVGKNIQYF. DNA for the CDR3: TGCGCCAGCAGCCCCAGACTAGCGGGAGTGGGCAAAAACATTCAGTACTTC.